This T cell receptor (beta chain) came from a study of preoperative IRX-2 immunotherapy in early breast cancer (dated by TCRdb to about 2019). Receptor libraries were prepared by the immunoSEQ multiplex PCR assay. The table comes from immuneACCESS by way of TCRdb, which keeps in-frame sequences with V and J called. Part of the clones is missing from these tables; in studies checked, under half for an unresolved V gene and the rest for unknown reasons. The sample profile shows over 9,500 clones; approximately 79% of them were found once. The top ten clones comprise 4.5% to 7% of the sample. There are 14 amino acids in the CDR3, from cysteine to phenylalanine inclusive. The retained sequence is limited to the CDR3, 42 bases, with the frame set at the first base. Cut back by 10 bases and 1 base, the V and J ends lie 14 bases apart. Taken from the germline V gene (reference sequence), the CDR1 and CDR2 loops are LNHDA and SQIVND.

About this clone: No cognate antigen has been identified for it. The sample holds no much larger clone one base away, and base qualities are not on file.

Read against the paper, the sample's treatment or condition label means: preoperative locoregional IRX-2 cytokine immunotherapy. The samples were obtained from a phase Ib study that tested preoperative, locoregional IRX-2 cytokine immunotherapy meant to prime immune responses. Patients with early-stage breast cancer who were given IRX-2 before surgery served as donors. This TCR was sampled from a human donor with breast cancer. The sequencing here drew on lymph node tissue, taken before IRX-2 immunotherapy. The chain uses TRBV19 and TRBJ1-3; TRBD1 is perhaps the D gene, given 6 matching bases. The CDR3 amino acid sequence is: CATKEQGSGNTIYF. The sequenced DNA is TGTGCCACCAAGGAACAGGGTTCTGGAAACACCATATATTTT.